The present entry profiles one TCR beta chain with its context. Its target is unknown. Only macrodissected tumor regions expected to provide at least 150 ng DNA were selected. V lost 3 bases, J lost 1 base, and 11 bases lay in between. Looked up from germline, CDR1 is SGHTA and CDR2 is FQGNSA. The CDR3 is 15 amino acids. The record originates from a study of T cells and copy number aberrations in small-cell lung cancer. Study observations and caveats: Copy number aberration burden correlated negatively with tumor T-cell density, richness, clonality. Adjacent lung showed higher T-cell richness and clonality than tumors; density difference nonsignificant. Tumor regions shared few clones; roughly 75-98% were region-restricted.

Clones were read by immunoSEQ multiplex PCR, and TCRdb kept only the in-frame ones, dropping some. Of 700 or so clones detected, 80% to 90% appear once; the ten largest clones hold 3.6%. V gene TRBV7-2 combines with J gene TRBJ2-3, with D possibly being TRBD2 (6 bases). The sequenced material came from tumor tissue. The receptor's source is a man aged 35 to 55 with small cell lung cancer. CDR3 region: CASSFGGARTDTQYF. The CDR3 coding sequence is TGTGCCAGCAGCTTCGGCGGGGCTCGCACAGATACGCAGTATTTT.